A single sample gave rise to the 21 T cell receptor beta chains below, sequenced in a study of breast tumors, draining lymph nodes, adjacent tissues. Breast cancer patients provided tissue from their axillary draining lymph nodes. TCRdb re-called the multiplex PCR reads with MiXCR, one entry per CDR3 protein. The repertoire holds 150,000 to 250,000 distinct CDR3 sequences, with approximately 31% as singletons. Source material: axillary lymph node tissue. All receptors come from a female donor with breast cancer. Some clones in this sample may be carry-over from other donors' samples.

The chain joins TRBV19 to TRBJ1-2, with no clear D. The length of the CDR3 is 15 residues. Germline loops: CDR1 LNHDA, CDR2 SQIVND (reference sequence). Trimming pared 2 bases from V and 3 bases from J, leaving 13 bases between. The DNA of the CDR3 is TGTGCCAGTAGTATATGGACTCCGAAGGACTATGGCTACACCTTC. Translated, it gives CASSIWTPKDYGYTF.

The table lists this clonotype with many counts. The chain recombines TRBV7-6 with TRBJ2-7; TRBD2 matches 11 bases. CDR1 is SGHVS, CDR2 FNYEAQ, per germline. V shed 7 bases, J shed 7 bases, and the junction held 15 bases outside the gene matches. The CDR3 contains 16 residues. CDR3 nucleotide sequence: TGTGCCAGCACCCCGACTAGCGGGATCACCCGGGGGGAGCAGTACTTC. Its protein product is CASTPTSGITRGEQYF.

At least ten counts were recorded for this clonotype. V is TRBV12-3 or TRBV12-4 and J is TRBJ2-7; D is perhaps TRBD2 (6 bases). The CDR3 length is 12 residues. V gave up 5 bases and J gave up 7 bases, with 12 bases separating them. CDR3 sequence reads: CASSAGTGEQYF. The CDR3 DNA sequence: TGTGCCAGCAGTGCCGGGACTGGTGAGCAGTACTTC.

The chain carries TRBV6-1 and TRBJ2-3; 10 bases line up with TRBD1. The CDR3 has 14 amino acids. Germline loops: CDR1 MNHNS, CDR2 SASEGT. Unmatched junction bases numbered 5, after V lost 5 bases and J lost 6 bases. CDR3: CASSYRDRGDTQYF. The DNA for the CDR3 is TGTGCCAGCAGTTACAGGGACAGGGGTGATACGCAGTATTTT.

The rearrangement joins TRBV7-9 to TRBJ1-1; D uncertain. Germline V gives CDR1 SEHNR, CDR2 FQNEAQ (reference sequence). There are 15 residues in the CDR3. V was pared by 6 bases and J by 0 bases, with 14 bases between. The chain's CDR3 is CASSHTLPMNTEAFF. In DNA, the CDR3 is TGTGCCAGCAGTCATACCCTGCCCATGAACACTGAAGCTTTCTTT.

V is TRBV29-1 and J is TRBJ2-3; 9 bases line up with TRBD2. Germline V gene data show CDR1 as SQVTM and CDR2 as ANQGSEA. Unmatched junction bases numbered 3, after V lost 0 bases and J lost 2 bases. The CDR3 length is 15 residues. The CDR3: CSVEDTSGFTDTQYF. DNA of the CDR3: TGCAGCGTTGAAGATACTAGCGGGTTCACAGATACGCAGTATTTT.

This clonotype was detected many times. The chain joins TRBV2 to TRBJ2-5; D unresolved. V gave up 8 bases and J gave up 4 bases, with 11 bases separating them. Germline assignment: CDR1 SNHLY and CDR2 FYNNEI. CDR3 length equals 12 residues. In DNA form, the CDR3 reads TGTGCCAGCGTCCGGATGGGAGAGACCCAGTACTTC. Protein sequence: CASVRMGETQYF.

This clonotype was recorded at least ten times. V gene TRBV9 combines with J gene TRBJ1-6; TRBD1 aligns across 9 bases. Per germline, CDR1 SGDLS and CDR2 YYNGEE. The V and J ends lost 2 bases and 8 bases, in that order; junction bases with no gene match: 2. CDR3 size: 14 residues. CDR3 in DNA: TGTGCCAGCAGCGTGACAGGGGGAGATTCACCCCTCCACTTT. As protein: CASSVTGGDSPLHF.

There are many counts of this clonotype. J is TRBJ2-7 and V is TRBV9; D remains unclear. This CDR3 region has 13 residues. With 6 bases removed from V and 3 bases from J, the gap between germline ends came to 13 bases. CDR1 and CDR2 from the germline V gene are SGDLS and YYNGEE. The CDR3 here is CASTRSIHYEQYF. The CDR3, as DNA: TGTGCCAGCACCCGCTCCATTCACTACGAGCAGTACTTC.

Regarding this clonotype: A read error may explain this, as a much larger clone is one base away. The CDR3 end shows no conserved phenylalanine or tryptophan, and so a read error is likely. The V call is TRBV7-3, the J call TRBJ2-3; 7 bases map to TRBD1. This CDR3 spans 14 amino acids. Trimming at V came to 5 bases and at J to 6 bases, leaving 8 bases not matched to a gene. Germline V gene sequence: CDR1 SGHTA, CDR2 FQGTGA. CDR3 residues: CASSLGTARDTQYL. The CDR3 nucleotides are TGTGCCAGCAGCCTCGGGACAGCAAGGGATACGCAGTATCTT.

V gene TRBV20-1 combines with J gene TRBJ2-7, with 7 bases that match TRBD1. The germline V gene has CDR1 DFQATT and CDR2 SNEGSKA (reference sequence). V trimming: 6 bases; J trimming: 4 bases; junction bases outside the gene matches: 9. This CDR3 is built from 13 residues. This chain's CDR3 is CSASSLDRYEQYF. Written as DNA, the CDR3 is TGCAGTGCCAGCAGCCTGGACAGGTACGAGCAGTACTTC.

This clonotype was seen at least ten times. The rearrangement links TRBV2 to TRBJ1-5; no reliable D call. In germline, CDR1 is SNHLY, CDR2 FYNNEI. The V end was cut by 6 bases, the J end by 0 bases, with 9 bases between. The CDR3 spans 14 residues. The CDR3 region has the DNA TGTGCCAGCAGCAAGGAATATAGCAATCAGCCCCAGCATTTT. Translation: CASSKEYSNQPQHF. The variable domain in full, with the rest retrieved from reference TRBV2 and TRBJ1-5, is EPEVTQTPSHQVTQMGQEVILRCVPISNHLYFYWYRQILGQKVEFLVSFYNNEISEKSEIFDDQFSVERPDGSNFTLKIRSTKLEDSAMYFCASSKEYSNQPQHFGDGTRLSIL.

The table lists this clonotype with many counts. The gene calls are TRBV9 and TRBJ1-2; D is uncertain. The CDR3 covers 15 residues. Per germline, CDR1 SGDLS and CDR2 YYNGEE. Trimming removed 4 bases from V and 5 bases from J, with 18 bases in between. The CDR3 region has the DNA TGTGCCAGCAGCCCAGGAATAGGGCAGACATATGGCTACACCTTC. Translating it yields CASSPGIGQTYGYTF.

V and J are TRBV18 and TRBJ1-2, with D hard to call. The CDR3 is made up of 15 amino acids. V gave up 1 base and J gave up 2 bases, with 11 bases separating them. Germline CDR1 is KGHSH and CDR2 is LQKENI. CDR3 coding DNA: TGTGCCAGCTCACCACGGGGTAATGGGAACTATGGCTACACCTTC. Translation: CASSPRGNGNYGYTF.

The chain uses TRBV19 and TRBJ1-5, with 7 bases aligning to TRBD1. V lost 10 bases, J lost 7 bases, and 13 bases stayed unmatched. CDR1 LNHDA and CDR2 SQIVND come from the germline V gene (reference sequence). The CDR3 loop spans 14 amino acids. The CDR3 DNA is TGTGCCACCCAGGACAGGCCCAATGGGCAGCCCCAGCATTTT. Protein product: CATQDRPNGQPQHF.

This clonotype was seen at least ten times. The chain has TRBV19 and TRBJ2-2, with TRBD2 matching over 7 bases. Per germline, CDR1 LNHDA and CDR2 SQIVND (reference sequence). The CDR3 sequence is 16 residues long. Trimming at V came to 3 bases and at J to 0 bases, leaving 4 bases not matched to a gene. CDR3 nucleotides: TGTGCCAGTAGTATGGTCGCGGGGGCGAACACCGGGGAGCTGTTTTTT. Its translation is CASSMVAGANTGELFF.

The chain employs TRBV7-8 and TRBJ2-1; D remains unclear. The germline V and J ends were trimmed by 2 bases and 11 bases, with 16 bases remaining between them. CDR1 is SGHVS, CDR2 FQNEAQ, per germline. The length of the CDR3 is 14 residues. The CDR3 region has the DNA TGTGCCAGCAGCTTAATTGGTGGGAAGGGTAAGCAGTTCTTC. Amino acid sequence: CASSLIGGKGKQFF.

This clonotype was detected ten times or more. The chain employs TRBV14 and TRBJ2-7; 10 bases are a match to TRBD2. The CDR3 has 16 amino acids. The J segment lost 5 bases and the V segment lost 4 bases, leaving 11 bases of the junction unmatched. CDR1 and CDR2 (germline): SGHDN, FVKESK. Here the CDR3 DNA reads TGTGCCAGCAGCCTAACGGATCTAGCGGGGGTAGACGAGCAGTACTTC. It yields the protein CASSLTDLAGVDEQYF.

This clonotype was observed many times. At one boundary the junction diverges from the germline segment, which might be a read error. V gene TRBV13 combines with J gene TRBJ2-7, with 8 nucleotides matching TRBD2. The CDR3 runs to 13 residues. Germline V gene lookup returns CDR1 PRHDT and CDR2 FYEKMQ (reference sequence). The CDR3 spells CASSIGLAGEQYF. CDR3 nucleotide sequence: TGTGCCAGCAGCATAGGACTAGCCGGCGAGCAGTACTTC.

There are many counts of this clonotype. This rearrangement joins TRBV6-2 or TRBV6-3 to TRBJ2-5; 15 nucleotides match TRBD2. Trimming cost V 6 bases and J 5 bases; bases outside gene matches: 7. The CDR3 covers 16 residues. Germline V lookup: CDR1 MNHEY, CDR2 SVGEGT. CDR3 region: CASSWTSGRAMETQYF. Written as DNA, the CDR3 is TGTGCCAGCAGCTGGACTAGCGGGAGGGCCATGGAGACCCAGTACTTC.

The chain links TRBV5-1 to TRBJ2-1; D tentatively reads TRBD1 or TRBD2 (6 bases each). This CDR3 region has 17 residues. V was shortened by 0 bases and J by 0 bases, with 13 bases between the two germline ends. Germline V gene lookup returns CDR1 SGHRS and CDR2 YFSETQ. Here the CDR3 DNA reads TGCGCCAGCAGCTTGGGAGGGGGGTGGAGCTCCTACAATGAGCAGTTCTTC. This encodes CASSLGGGWSSYNEQFF.